The rows below give T cell receptor beta chains drawn from one sample of a study of early T cells in non-severe SARS-CoV-2 infection. Each CDR3 protein is one row after TCRdb ran MiXCR on the 5' RACE reads. The sample records about 83,000 distinct CDR3 sequences, around 12% being singletons. Input material: whole blood. These receptors originate from an adult who was a healthcare worker with PCR-confirmed SARS-CoV-2 infection or an uninfected control (not recorded which). Each CDR3 is given with its conserved first and last residue. The D gene is left open where the match is weak. Size is stated for part of the rows, as once, few or many counts, or as a class when the clone is expanded.

V gene	J gene	clone size	D gene	CDR3 DNA	CDR3 protein
TRBV27	TRBJ1-5	.	.	TGTGCCAGCAGTCCAAGCATGAGCAATCAGCCCCAGCATTTT	CASSPSMSNQPQHF
TRBV5-6	TRBJ1-3	.	TRBD1	TGTGCCAGCAGCGGAAGGGACAGGGGCGGAAACACCATATATTTT	CASSGRDRGGNTIYF
TRBV25-1	TRBJ2-2	few	TRBD1	TGTGCCAGCAGGGGGACAGGGGCCGGGGAGCTGTTTTTT	CASRGTGAGELFF
TRBV20-1	TRBJ2-7	.	.	TGCAGTGGGGCTACCGGAGGACCATCCTACGAGCAGTACTTC	CSGATGGPSYEQYF
TRBV29-1	TRBJ2-5	.	TRBD2	TGCAGCGTTGGGACTAGCGTGGAGACCCAGTACTTC	CSVGTSVETQYF
TRBV11-1	TRBJ2-1	few	.	TGTGCCAGCAGCTTAGGAACGTCGTACAATGAGCAGTTCTTC	CASSLGTSYNEQFF
TRBV7-3	TRBJ2-2	few	.	TGTGCCAGCAGCTTAGGACGGGCAAACGGGGAGCTGTTTTTT	CASSLGRANGELFF
TRBV11-2	TRBJ2-6	.	.	TGTGCCAGCAGCTTAGTACAGGCTGGGGCCAACGTCCTGACTTTC	CASSLVQAGANVLTF
TRBV10-3	TRBJ2-3	many	.	TGTGCCATCGGGGAAACGAGACAAGATACGCAGTATTTT	CAIGETRQDTQYF
TRBV12-3/TRBV12-4	TRBJ1-1	many	.	TGTGCCAGCAGTTTAGATCCCGGGAGACCTGAAGCTTTCTTT	CASSLDPGRPEAFF
TRBV29-1	TRBJ1-1	.	TRBD1	TGCAGCGTTGATCCAGGGGGGCGTGAAGCTTTCTTT	CSVDPGGREAFF
TRBV6-1	TRBJ2-5	.	.	TGTGCCAGCCTGGGAGCAGTCCAAGAGACCCAGTACTTC	CASLGAVQETQYF
TRBV9	TRBJ2-6	.	.	TGTGCCAGCAGCGTAGGTGGGACGGCGAGTTCTGGGGCCAACGTCCTGACTTTC	CASSVGGTASSGANVLTF
TRBV29-1	TRBJ2-5	few	.	TGCAGCGTTATTCCAAGTCAAGAGACCCAGTACTTC	CSVIPSQETQYF
TRBV7-2	TRBJ1-5	few	.	TGTGCCAGCAGCTTAGCGCTCCTTAGGGACGGGGATCAGCCCCAGCATTTT	CASSLALLRDGDQPQHF
TRBV27	TRBJ2-6	few	.	TGTGCCAGCAGCCATTCCAAGACGCGGGCCAACGTCCTGACTTTC	CASSHSKTRANVLTF
TRBV5-1	TRBJ2-1	once	TRBD2	TGCGCCAGCAGCTTGGAAGGCGGGGGTCGGCGGGAGCAGTTCTTC	CASSLEGGGRREQFF
TRBV18	TRBJ2-2	.	.	TGTGCCAGCTCACCACGATCCCCCTTCGGAGAGGCGAGCGGGGAGCTGTTTTTT	CASSPRSPFGEASGELFF
TRBV10-3	TRBJ2-1	.	.	TGTGCCACCATATGGGGCTACAATGAGCAGTTCTTC	CATIWGYNEQFF
TRBV14	TRBJ1-5	few	.	TGTGCCAGCAGCCCCCTAATCGATCAGCCCCAGCATTTT	CASSPLIDQPQHF
TRBV24-1	TRBJ2-3	few	.	TGTGCCACCAGTGATTTAAGGATGGGGAACACAGATACGCAGTATTTT	CATSDLRMGNTDTQYF
TRBV27	TRBJ2-1	few	.	TGTGCCAGCAGCCGGGGTCCCTACAATGAGCAGTTCTTC	CASSRGPYNEQFF
TRBV11-2	TRBJ2-1	.	.	TGTGCCAGCAGCTTAGCCTCGGCGGCAGGTGAGCAGTTCTTC	CASSLASAAGEQFF
TRBV15	TRBJ2-4	.	.	TGTGCCACCAGCAGAGATCTTACAGGGAACATTCAGTACTTC	CATSRDLTGNIQYF
TRBV29-1	TRBJ2-7	many	TRBD2	TGCAGCGTTTCACGGGGGGTTCGGCGCGAGCAGTACTTC	CSVSRGVRREQYF
TRBV24-1	TRBJ2-5	few	.	TGTGCCACGTCCCCCGGTGGAGGGACCCAGTACTTC	CATSPGGGTQYF
TRBV29-1	TRBJ1-2	.	.	TGCAGCGTTGACCCGACAGCCAATAACTATGGCTACACCTTC	CSVDPTANNYGYTF
TRBV11-2	TRBJ2-2	.	TRBD1	TGTGCCAGCAGAGGCCTCGGACAGGCCGGGGAGCTGTTTTTT	CASRGLGQAGELFF
TRBV9	TRBJ2-5	few	.	TGTGCCAGCAGCTTAGAGGGGACCCAAGAGACCCAGTACTTC	CASSLEGTQETQYF
TRBV29-1	TRBJ2-7	.	TRBD2	TGCAGCGCTACACTCAGGGAGCGGGACTACGAGCAGTACTTC	CSATLRERDYEQYF
TRBV6-2/TRBV6-3	TRBJ2-1	.	.	TGTGCCAGCAGTTCAAAGGGCCTCTCCTACAATGAGCAGTTCTTC	CASSSKGLSYNEQFF
TRBV10-3	TRBJ2-5	.	.	TGTGCCATCAGTGAGTCGGGCCGGGAAGAGACCCAGTACTTC	CAISESGREETQYF
TRBV5-1	TRBJ2-7	.	TRBD2	TGCGCCAGCAGCTGGCGAACTAGCGGATCAAGCTCCTACGAGCAGTACTTC	CASSWRTSGSSSYEQYF
TRBV11-1	TRBJ2-1	many	.	TGTGCCAGCAGGGGATCGGGGGCGATAATTAATGAGCAGTTCTTC	CASRGSGAIINEQFF
TRBV7-2	TRBJ2-7	few	.	TGTGCCAGCAGCCCCATGAACAGGGCCCTCTACGAGCAGTACTTC	CASSPMNRALYEQYF
TRBV5-1	TRBJ1-1	few	TRBD1	TGCGCCAGCCAGGCTTTAACAGGGGGCTCCACTGAAGCTTTCTTT	CASQALTGGSTEAFF
TRBV7-9	TRBJ1-1	.	.	TGTGCCAGCAGCTTGGACACGGCCACTGAAGCTTTCTTT	CASSLDTATEAFF
TRBV4-2	TRBJ2-1	few	TRBD2	TGTGCCAGCAGCCAAGAAGGGACTAGCCGCGAGCAGTTCTTC	CASSQEGTSREQFF
TRBV2	TRBJ2-3	.	.	TGTGCCAGCAGTGGGACACGCGGCACAGATACGCAGTATTTT	CASSGTRGTDTQYF
TRBV7-7	TRBJ2-7	few	TRBD2	TGTGCTAGCGGGACGGGGAGGTGGGGCGAGCAGTACTTC	CASGTGRWGEQYF
TRBV3-1	TRBJ2-3	few	.	TGTGCCAGCTCCCTCGGACTGGCAGATACGCAGTATTTT	CASSLGLADTQYF
TRBV5-1	TRBJ2-3	few	.	TGCGCCAGCAGCCGCGACTCCCAATGGTTTATAGCTACGCAGTATTTT	CASSRDSQWFIATQYF